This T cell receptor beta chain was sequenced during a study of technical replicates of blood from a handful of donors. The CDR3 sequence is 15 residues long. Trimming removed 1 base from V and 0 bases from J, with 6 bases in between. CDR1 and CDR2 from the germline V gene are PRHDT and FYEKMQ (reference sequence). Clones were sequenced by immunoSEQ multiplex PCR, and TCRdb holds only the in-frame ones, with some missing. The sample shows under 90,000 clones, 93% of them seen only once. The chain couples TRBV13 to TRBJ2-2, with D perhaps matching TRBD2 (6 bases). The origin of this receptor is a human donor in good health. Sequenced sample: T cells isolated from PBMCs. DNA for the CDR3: TGTGCCAGCAGCTTAGCGGGGGCGAACACCGGGGAGCTGTTTTTT. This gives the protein CASSLAGANTGELFF.